Listed below are T cell receptor beta chains from one sample, sequenced in a study of blood T cell repertoires in COVID-19. Here immunoSEQ multiplex PCR was the method, and the copy in TCRdb shows in-frame clones only, minus some. The sample comprises some 200,000 clones, more than 80% of which are singletons, and around a tenth rests with the top ten. The specimen was PBMCs or T cells enriched from blood (not recorded which). These receptors were taken from a man aged 35 to 55 who had recovered from COVID-19. The CDR3 runs from the conserved cysteine through the conserved F or W. The D gene is left open where the match is weak.

v_gene: TRBV19; d_gene: TRBD1; len: 13; j_gene: TRBJ1-2; CDR3aa: CASTLTGASGYTF
v_gene: TRBV5-1; d_gene: TRBD1; len: 14; j_gene: TRBJ2-1; CDR3aa: CASSPGQGRTEQFF
v_gene: TRBV24-1; d_gene: NA; len: 13; j_gene: TRBJ2-7; CDR3aa: CATVEDTAYEQYF
v_gene: TRBV27; d_gene: NA; len: 14; j_gene: TRBJ1-1; CDR3aa: CASTLSGGLGEAFF
v_gene: TRBV5-1; d_gene: TRBD2; len: 17; j_gene: TRBJ2-1; CDR3aa: CASRRTTSGQYNNEQFF
v_gene: TRBV3-1/TRBV3-2; d_gene: NA; len: 14; j_gene: TRBJ1-4; CDR3aa: CASSRLATNEKLFF
v_gene: TRBV9; d_gene: NA; len: 14; j_gene: TRBJ2-5; CDR3aa: CASSVGDSPETQYF
v_gene: TRBV5-8; d_gene: NA; len: 18; j_gene: TRBJ1-5; CDR3aa: CASSLWAPSPDSNQPQHF
v_gene: TRBV19; d_gene: TRBD1; len: 13; j_gene: TRBJ2-7; CDR3aa: CASSPDRGHEQYF
v_gene: TRBV5-1; d_gene: TRBD1; len: 15; j_gene: TRBJ1-2; CDR3aa: CASSLGGTGGMSYTF
v_gene: TRBV24-1; d_gene: TRBD2; len: 15; j_gene: TRBJ2-2; CDR3aa: CATSDWTSGGGELFF
v_gene: TRBV12-5; d_gene: NA; len: 13; j_gene: TRBJ2-5; CDR3aa: CASGLERVAASHF
v_gene: TRBV2; d_gene: NA; len: 14; j_gene: TRBJ2-2; CDR3aa: CASSERRAGGELFF
v_gene: TRBV18; d_gene: NA; len: 13; j_gene: TRBJ1-1; CDR3aa: CASSPLGGTEAFF
v_gene: TRBV9; d_gene: TRBD2; len: 16; j_gene: TRBJ2-3; CDR3aa: CASSDTTSGKTDTQYF
v_gene: TRBV2; d_gene: TRBD1; len: 13; j_gene: TRBJ2-7; CDR3aa: CASKGQGFSEQYF
v_gene: TRBV5-1; d_gene: NA; len: 12; j_gene: TRBJ2-7; CDR3aa: CASSPGVREQYF
v_gene: TRBV18; d_gene: TRBD1; len: 13; j_gene: TRBJ2-5; CDR3aa: CASSQGAGETQYF
v_gene: TRBV29-1; d_gene: NA; len: 11; j_gene: TRBJ2-7; CDR3aa: CSVANWGVQYF
v_gene: TRBV19; d_gene: NA; len: 16; j_gene: TRBJ1-1; CDR3aa: CASSIVGIPMNTEAFF